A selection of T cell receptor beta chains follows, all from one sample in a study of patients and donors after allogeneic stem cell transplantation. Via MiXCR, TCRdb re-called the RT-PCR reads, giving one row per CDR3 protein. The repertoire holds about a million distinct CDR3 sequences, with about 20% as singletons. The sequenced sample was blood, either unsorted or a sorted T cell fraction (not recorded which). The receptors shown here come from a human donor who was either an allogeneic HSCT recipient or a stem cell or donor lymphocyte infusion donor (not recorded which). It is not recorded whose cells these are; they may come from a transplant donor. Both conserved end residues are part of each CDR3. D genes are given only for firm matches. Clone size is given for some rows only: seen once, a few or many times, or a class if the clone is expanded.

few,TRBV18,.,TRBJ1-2,CASSPPGRTYNDYGYTF,TGTGCCAGCTCACCACCGGGACGTACATATAACGACTATGGCTACACCTTC
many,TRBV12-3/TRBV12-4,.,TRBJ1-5,CASTEGSNQPQHF,TGTGCCAGCACCGAGGGAAGCAATCAGCCCCAGCATTTT
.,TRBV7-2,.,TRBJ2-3,CASSNIPGHSTDTQYF,TGTGCCAGCAGCAATATTCCGGGACATAGCACAGATACGCAGTATTTT
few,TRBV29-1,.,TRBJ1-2,CSVEDAGPGENHGYTF,TGCAGCGTTGAAGATGCCGGTCCGGGGGAAAATCATGGCTACACCTTC
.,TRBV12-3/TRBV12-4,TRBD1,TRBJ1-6,CASSLGRTGINSPLHF,TGTGCCAGCAGTTTAGGTCGGACAGGGATTAATTCACCCCTCCACTTT
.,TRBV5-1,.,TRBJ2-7,CASSLGGSKSYEQYF,TGCGCCAGCAGCTTGGGAGGTTCGAAAAGTTACGAGCAGTACTTC
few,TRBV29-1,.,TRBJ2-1,CSVPSWLPTRYNEQFF,TGCAGCGTTCCTTCTTGGCTTCCGACCCGCTACAATGAGCAGTTCTTC
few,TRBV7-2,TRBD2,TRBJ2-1,CASRRTSGLGNEQFF,TGTGCCAGCAGGCGGACTAGCGGGTTGGGCAATGAGCAGTTCTTC
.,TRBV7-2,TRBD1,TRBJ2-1,CASLDRDTYNEQFF,TGTGCCAGTTTAGACAGGGACACCTACAATGAGCAGTTCTTC
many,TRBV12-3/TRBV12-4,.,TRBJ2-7,CASSFTDSYEQYF,TGTGCCAGCAGTTTTACGGATTCCTACGAGCAGTACTTC
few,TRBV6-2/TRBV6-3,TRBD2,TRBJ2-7,CASSYRSSGAYSYEQYF,TGTGCCAGCAGTTACCGTTCGAGCGGGGCCTACTCCTACGAGCAGTACTTC
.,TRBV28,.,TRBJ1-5,CASTDSPRNQPQHF,TGTGCCAGCACAGACAGCCCGCGCAATCAGCCCCAGCATTTT
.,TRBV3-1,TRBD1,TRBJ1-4,CASSRRGGGVEKLFF,TGTGCCAGCAGCCGCCGGGGAGGGGGCGTTGAAAAACTGTTTTTT
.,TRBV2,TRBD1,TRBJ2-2,CASRRTGGMNTGELFF,TGTGCCAGCAGAAGGACAGGGGGCATGAACACCGGGGAGCTGTTTTTT
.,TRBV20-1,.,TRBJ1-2,CSAKKSTGTYYGYTF,TGCAGTGCGAAGAAAAGTACCGGGACGTACTATGGCTACACCTTC
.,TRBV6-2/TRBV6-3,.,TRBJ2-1,CASSYSTRWTGYYNEQFF,TGTGCCAGCAGTTACTCCACTAGGTGGACTGGATACTACAATGAGCAGTTCTTC
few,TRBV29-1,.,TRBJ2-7,CSVGRSSYEQYF,TGCAGCGTTGGGCGGAGCTCCTACGAGCAGTACTTC
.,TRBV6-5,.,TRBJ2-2,CASRNLLGELFF,TGTGCCAGCAGAAACCTTTTAGGGGAGCTGTTTTTT
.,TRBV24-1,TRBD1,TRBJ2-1,CATSARQGLYNEQFF,TGTGCCACCAGTGCACGACAGGGCCTCTACAATGAGCAGTTCTTC
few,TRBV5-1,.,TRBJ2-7,CASSERGDFKQYF,TGCGCCAGCAGCGAGAGGGGGGATTTTAAGCAGTACTTC
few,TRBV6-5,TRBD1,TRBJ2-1,CASSYWGQGFNEQFF,TGTGCCAGCAGTTACTGGGGACAGGGATTCAATGAGCAGTTCTTC
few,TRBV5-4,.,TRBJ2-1,CASSLGLGGTGEQFF,TGTGCCAGCAGCCTAGGCCTAGGAGGGACTGGAGAGCAGTTCTTC
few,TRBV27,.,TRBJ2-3,CASSLSAGPFTDTQYF,TGTGCCAGCAGTTTATCGGCCGGACCATTCACAGATACGCAGTATTTT
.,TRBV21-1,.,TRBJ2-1,CASSSHSGQYNEQFF,TGTGCCAGCAGCTCTCACTCTGGGCAGTACAATGAGCAGTTCTTC
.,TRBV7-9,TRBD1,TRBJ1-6,CASSFSGTGVSPLHF,TGTGCCAGCAGCTTTTCCGGGACAGGGGTTTCACCCCTCCACTTT
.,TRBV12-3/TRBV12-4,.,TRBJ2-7,CASSPTELTYEQYF,TGTGCCAGCAGTCCGACAGAACTAACCTACGAGCAGTACTTC
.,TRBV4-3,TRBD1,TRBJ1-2,CASSQGRHRGQVDGYTF,TGCGCCAGCAGCCAAGGACGCCACAGGGGGCAGGTTGATGGCTACACCTTC
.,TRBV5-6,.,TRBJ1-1,CASSLRARRTEAFF,TGTGCCAGCAGCTTGCGGGCCAGGCGGACTGAAGCTTTCTTT
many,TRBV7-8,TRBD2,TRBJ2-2,CASSLDGGRDTGELFF,TGTGCCAGCAGCTTAGACGGGGGGAGGGACACCGGGGAGCTGTTTTTT
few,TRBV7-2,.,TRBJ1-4,CASSPRFGAEKLFF,TGTGCCAGCAGCCCCCGCTTCGGGGCTGAAAAACTGTTTTTT
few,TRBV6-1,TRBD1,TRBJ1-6,CASRERAGGDSPLHF,TGTGCCAGCAGGGAGCGGGCAGGGGGAGATTCACCCCTCCACTTT